This T cell receptor (beta chain) appears in the sequencing data of a study of Ad26.COV2.S vaccination and SARS-CoV-2 variants. Overall study findings and caveats: Breadth measured for non-spike TCRs was similar across vaccine and placebo recipients. Analyses that measured TCR breadth and depth may have underestimated total T cell responses. Spike-specific TCR breadth ran higher among vaccine recipients than placebo recipients.

Points on this clone: The antigen is unknown.

This table comes from immunoSEQ multiplex PCR, and its TCRdb copy is limited to in-frame clones, with some not included. The sample consists of about 350,000 clones, roughly 94% of them appearing once. The CDR3 length is 13 residues. Germline V gene data show CDR1 as SGHTA and CDR2 as FQGNSA. V lost 2 bases, J lost 7 bases, and 4 bases stayed unmatched. The source of this sequence is a human donor who had recovered from COVID-19. The specimen was peripheral blood, collected after recovery from COVID-19. The chain is built from TRBV7-2 and TRBJ1-1, with 7 bases lining up with TRBD1. CDR3 nucleotides: TGTGCCAGCAGCTTAACGGACAGGATTGAAGCTTTCTTT. This sequence encodes CASSLTDRIEAFF.